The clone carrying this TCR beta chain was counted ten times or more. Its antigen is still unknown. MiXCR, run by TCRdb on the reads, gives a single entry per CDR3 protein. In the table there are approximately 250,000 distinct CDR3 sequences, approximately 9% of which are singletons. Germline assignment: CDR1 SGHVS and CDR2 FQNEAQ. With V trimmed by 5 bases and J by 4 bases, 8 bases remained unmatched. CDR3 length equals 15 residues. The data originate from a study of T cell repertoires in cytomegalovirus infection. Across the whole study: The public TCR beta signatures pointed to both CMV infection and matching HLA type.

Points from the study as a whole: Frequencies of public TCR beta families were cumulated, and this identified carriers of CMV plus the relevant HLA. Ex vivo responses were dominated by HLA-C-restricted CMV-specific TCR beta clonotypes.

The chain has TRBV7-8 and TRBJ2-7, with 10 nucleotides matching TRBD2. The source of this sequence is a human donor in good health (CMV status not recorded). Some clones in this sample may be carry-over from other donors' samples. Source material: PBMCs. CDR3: CASSRGLAETYEQYF. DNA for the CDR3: TGTGCCAGCAGCCGCGGACTAGCGGAGACTTACGAGCAGTACTTC.